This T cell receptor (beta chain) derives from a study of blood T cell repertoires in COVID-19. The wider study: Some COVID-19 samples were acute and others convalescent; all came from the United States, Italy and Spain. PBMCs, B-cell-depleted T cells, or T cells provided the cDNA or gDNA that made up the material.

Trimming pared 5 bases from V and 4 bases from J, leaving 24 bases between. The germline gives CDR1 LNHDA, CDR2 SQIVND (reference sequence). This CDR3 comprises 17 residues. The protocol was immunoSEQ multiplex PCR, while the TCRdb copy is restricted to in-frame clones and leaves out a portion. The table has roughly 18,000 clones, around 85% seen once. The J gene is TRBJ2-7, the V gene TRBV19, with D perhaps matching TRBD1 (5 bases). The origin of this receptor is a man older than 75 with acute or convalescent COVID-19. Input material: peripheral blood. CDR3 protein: CASSPYHGADRVYEQYF. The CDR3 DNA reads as TGTGCCAGTAGTCCCTACCATGGGGCCGATCGGGTTTACGAGCAGTACTTC.